This T cell receptor beta chain was captured by sequencing in a study of T cells in localized non-small cell lung cancer. Study results and limitations: The highest T cell clonality was in uninvolved adjacent lung, above tumor. Among the top 100 tumor clones, a median approximately 55 appeared in adjacent lung.

As concerns this clone: Its antigen is currently unknown.

Trimming removed 3 bases from V and 6 bases from J, with 6 bases in between. Germline CDR1 WNHNN, CDR2 SYGVQD (reference sequence). The CDR3 has 11 residues. Produced via immunoSEQ multiplex PCR; TCRdb's table is partial and in-frame only. The sample carries some 2,600 clones, around 24% recorded once. This sequence joins TRBV10-1 and TRBJ2-7; no firm D call. This material consisted of lung tumor tissue, taken before any cancer treatment. This receptor was taken from a female donor of 60 years or more with stage I lung adenocarcinoma. The CDR3, as DNA: TGCGCCAGCAGTGAAGCAGGCGAGCAGTACTTC. Its protein is CASSEAGEQYF.